This T cell receptor beta chain stems from a study of shared clonotypes between healthy human individuals. The V gene's germline CDR1 is LGHNA and CDR2 YSLEER. V shed 2 bases and J shed 0 bases, with 14 bases lying between them. The length of the CDR3 is 17 residues. This clone has just a few counts. Profiling relied on immunoSEQ multiplex PCR, and the TCRdb table lists in-frame clones only, not all of them. The data show roughly 220,000 clones, with 65% seen just once and approximately 12% held by the top ten. The rearrangement links TRBV4-3 to TRBJ2-1; D unclear. The sequence was collected from a man aged 25 to 40 in good health. Material: memory CD4+ T cells sorted from blood. Subset here: CD45RA-negative fraction. As DNA, the CDR3 is TGCGCCAGCAGCCAAACCCGGACCGGTTTCTCCTACAATGAGCAGTTCTTC. It specifies CASSQTRTGFSYNEQFF.